A selection of T cell receptor beta chains follows, all from one sample in a study of human T cells and chemical hapten exposure. Using its own MiXCR run on the RACE reads, TCRdb lists one record per CDR3 protein. The data show 150,000 to 200,000 distinct CDR3 sequences, 20% to 25% seen once. Sequenced material: whole blood, taken in connection with sensitization to the hapten diphenylcyclopropenone (DPC). These receptors came from a woman in her forties or fifties with alopecia areata. Some clones in this sample may be carry-over from other donors' samples. The CDR3 runs from the conserved cysteine through the conserved F or W. D genes are given only for firm matches. Clone size, where shown, is once, few, many, or a class for clones that have expanded.

v_call	j_call	clone_size	d_call	cdr3_nt	cdr3_aa
TRBV5-1	TRBJ2-1	.	TRBD2	TGCGCCAGCAGCCTGCGACTAGCGGGAGATCCTGAGCAGTTCTTC	CASSLRLAGDPEQFF
TRBV24-1	TRBJ2-6	few	TRBD1	TGTGCCACCAGTGGACAGGGCTCTGGGGCCAACGTCCTGACTTTC	CATSGQGSGANVLTF
TRBV20-1	TRBJ2-7	few	.	TGCAGTGCTAGAACGGGACACACCTACGAGCAGTACTTC	CSARTGHTYEQYF
TRBV5-5	TRBJ2-3	.	.	TGTGCCAGCAGCTTGGTATTCACTTCTAGCACAGATACGCAGTATTTT	CASSLVFTSSTDTQYF
TRBV5-8	TRBJ1-2	.	.	TGTGCCAGCAGCTTGAGGGGGACTTCTAAGAACACCTTC	CASSLRGTSKNTF
TRBV7-9	TRBJ2-1	once	TRBD2	TGTGCCAGCAGCCCGGGACTAGCGGGAGAGGAGAGGGATGAGCAGTTCTTC	CASSPGLAGEERDEQFF
TRBV2	TRBJ2-2	many	TRBD1	TGTGCCAGCAAAGGGACAGTCCTCAACACCGGGGAGCTGTTTTTT	CASKGTVLNTGELFF
TRBV5-4	TRBJ2-5	.	TRBD2	TGTGCCAGCAGCCCGATAGCGGGAGAAGAGACCCAGTACTTC	CASSPIAGEETQYF
TRBV11-3	TRBJ2-1	.	.	TGTGCCAGCAGCTTGGCTGGGGCCGGCGATGAGCAGTTCTTC	CASSLAGAGDEQFF
TRBV29-1	TRBJ2-1	.	.	TGCAGCGTTGGCAGGGCTGACAATGAGCAGTTCTTC	CSVGRADNEQFF
TRBV3-1	TRBJ2-7	.	.	TGTGCCAGCGGGACCTACGAGCAGTACTTC	CASGTYEQYF
TRBV6-5	TRBJ2-1	.	.	TGTGCCAGCAGTCCTAGCCCCTTGAGGGGAGATGGGCAGATCTTC	CASSPSPLRGDGQIF
TRBV20-1	TRBJ1-1	few	.	TGCAGTGCTAGCTATCAGGGCTCTTATGAAGCTTTCTTT	CSASYQGSYEAFF
TRBV5-1	TRBJ2-4	.	TRBD2	TGCGCCAGCAGCTTGGAGACCTTAGGGCTAAGCGGGAGAGGGGCCAAAAACATTCAGTACTTC	CASSLETLGLSGRGAKNIQYF
TRBV3-1	TRBJ1-2	few	.	TGTGCCAGCAGCCAAGATGTAAGCTCCTATGGCTACACCTTC	CASSQDVSSYGYTF
TRBV29-1	TRBJ2-1	few	.	TGCAGCGTTGAGCTTTCCAGTCATGAGCAGTTCTTC	CSVELSSHEQFF
TRBV5-1	TRBJ2-6	.	.	TGCGCCAGCAGCTTTACGAGTCGTCCTGGGGCCAACGTCCTGACTTTC	CASSFTSRPGANVLTF
TRBV20-1	TRBJ2-7	few	.	TGCAGTGCTAGATACAGGAACTACGAGCAGTACTTC	CSARYRNYEQYF
TRBV7-2	TRBJ2-1	few	.	TGTGCCAGCAGGCTTCCGGGCCAGGGCGACTACAATGAGCAGTTCTTC	CASRLPGQGDYNEQFF
TRBV6-1	TRBJ2-7	few	.	TGTGCCAGCAGTGAAGTGGGAAGGTCCTACGAGCAGTACTTC	CASSEVGRSYEQYF
TRBV19	TRBJ2-1	.	TRBD2	TGTGCCAGTAGGCGGTCGGGGACTAGCGGGTATAATGAGCAGTTCTTC	CASRRSGTSGYNEQFF
TRBV5-6	TRBJ2-1	few	.	TGTGCCAGCAGCCTTCCTTTGGGCTACAATGAGCAGTTCTTC	CASSLPLGYNEQFF
TRBV29-1	TRBJ2-1	.	TRBD1	TGCAGCGGCTCGGGACAGGGGGTTAGTGAGCAGTTCTTC	CSGSGQGVSEQFF
TRBV7-2	TRBJ2-3	.	.	TGTGCCAGCAGCTCCGGGTGGACGCAGTATTTT	CASSSGWTQYF
TRBV6-1	TRBJ1-5	many	.	TGTGCCAGCAGTGAATTCCAAGGGCCCCATCAGCCCCAGCATTTT	CASSEFQGPHQPQHF
TRBV11-2	TRBJ2-7	many	.	TGTGCCAGCAGCCTCGGGGACGCCACCTCGATGAGCTCCTACGAGCAGTACTTC	CASSLGDATSMSSYEQYF
TRBV29-1	TRBJ2-3	few	TRBD2	TGCAGCGTTGGAACGGCGGGAGGGCCTACAGATACGCAGTATTTT	CSVGTAGGPTDTQYF
TRBV10-2	TRBJ2-6	.	.	TGCGCCAGCAGTGAATTGACTGAGGCCAACGTCCTGACTTTC	CASSELTEANVLTF
TRBV10-3	TRBJ2-1	few	TRBD2	TGTGCCACCAGACTAGCGGGAGGGAAGGACTCCTACAATGAGCAGTTCTTC	CATRLAGGKDSYNEQFF
TRBV12-3/TRBV12-4	TRBJ2-5	.	TRBD2	TGTGCCAGCACCCTCAATAGCGGGAGCGAGACCCAGTACTTC	CASTLNSGSETQYF
TRBV2	TRBJ1-5	.	.	TGTGCCAGCAGTTACCTGGGGGGGGGCAATCAGCCCCAGCATTTT	CASSYLGGGNQPQHF
TRBV12-3/TRBV12-4	TRBJ2-7	once	.	TGTGCCAGCAGTTTGAACAGGGGGGGGTACGAGCAGTACTTC	CASSLNRGGYEQYF
TRBV12-3/TRBV12-4	TRBJ2-2	few	.	TGTGCCAGCAGCCAACTAGATTGGGCAAACACCGGGGAGCTGTTTTTT	CASSQLDWANTGELFF
TRBV2	TRBJ1-5	.	.	TGTGCCATCCAGACAGAGCAACATCAGCCCCAGCATTTT	CAIQTEQHQPQHF
TRBV5-1	TRBJ2-5	few	.	TGCGCCAGCAGCTTGGACGGGATGAGGCGAGAGACCCAGTACTTC	CASSLDGMRRETQYF
TRBV29-1	TRBJ1-1	few	.	TGCAGCGTAATAGCCGGGGGCGGCACTGAAGCTTTCTTT	CSVIAGGGTEAFF
TRBV29-1	TRBJ2-5	few	TRBD1	TGCAGTTATCTGGGACAGGGTAAAGAGACCCAGTACTTC	CSYLGQGKETQYF
TRBV27	TRBJ1-6	.	TRBD1	TGTGCCAGCAGTTTCCCCCCACAGGGGACTGGGGTTTGTTCACCCCTCCACTTT	CASSFPPQGTGVCSPLHF
TRBV3-1	TRBJ2-1	.	.	TGTGCCAGCAGCCAAGATCCCGTCGCAGGGGAGCAGCAGTTCTTC	CASSQDPVAGEQQFF
TRBV28	TRBJ2-5	few	TRBD1	TGTGCCAGCAGCCCAGGGGGCCGAGAGACCCAGTACTTC	CASSPGGRETQYF
TRBV6-6	TRBJ2-7	.	.	TGTGCCAGCAGCCGCAACGTTGACGAGCAGTACTTC	CASSRNVDEQYF
TRBV7-2	TRBJ1-1	few	.	TGTGCCAGCAGCTTAGAATTTTGGACTGAAGCTTTCTTT	CASSLEFWTEAFF
TRBV19	TRBJ2-2	few	TRBD1	TGTGCCAGTACCTTCCTGGGGGACAGGGGGACCGGGGAGCTGTTTTTT	CASTFLGDRGTGELFF
TRBV2	TRBJ1-1	few	.	TGTGCCAGCAGTGAAGCTTGGGGGGGGGCTGAAGCTTTCTTT	CASSEAWGGAEAFF
TRBV5-1	TRBJ2-3	.	TRBD2	TGCGCCAGCAGATTCGGACTAGCGGGAGCAGATACGCAGTATTTT	CASRFGLAGADTQYF
TRBV2	TRBJ1-1	few	TRBD1	TGTGCCAGCAGCGGGACAGGGGGAGATGGGACTGAAGCTTTCTTT	CASSGTGGDGTEAFF
TRBV29-1	TRBJ2-2	.	.	TGCAGCGTTGACGCGGGGACCGGGGAGCTGTTTTTT	CSVDAGTGELFF
TRBV12-3/TRBV12-4	TRBJ2-1	.	TRBD2	TGTGCCAGCAGTTTATTAGCGGGAGGGCCTGGGCAGTTCTTC	CASSLLAGGPGQFF
TRBV7-3	TRBJ1-1	many	.	TGTGCCAGCAGCTTAGAGGGGTTGAACACTGAAGCTTTCTTT	CASSLEGLNTEAFF
TRBV12-3/TRBV12-4	TRBJ2-3	few	.	TGTGCCAGCAGCCCCCGGCGTAGCACAGATACGCAGTATTTT	CASSPRRSTDTQYF
TRBV5-1	TRBJ2-7	.	TRBD2	TGCGCCAGCAGTCTTGGGACTAGCGGAATATACTACGAGCAGTACTTC	CASSLGTSGIYYEQYF
TRBV29-1	TRBJ2-5	few	.	TGCAGCGTTCGTCCGCAGGCGGAGACCCAGTACTTC	CSVRPQAETQYF
TRBV15	TRBJ2-3	few	TRBD2	TGTGCCACCAGCAGAGCTGGGACTAGCCCCAAAGGAGATACGCAGTATTTT	CATSRAGTSPKGDTQYF
TRBV10-3	TRBJ2-5	few	TRBD1	TGTGCCATCAGCCCAGGACAGGGGAACCCAGAGACCCAGTACTTC	CAISPGQGNPETQYF
TRBV15	TRBJ2-2	few	TRBD1	TGTGCCACCAGTAGACAGGGGGGTTCCGGGGAGCTGTTTTTT	CATSRQGGSGELFF
TRBV10-3	TRBJ2-3	few	.	TGTGCCATCAGTGAGTCGAGAGCGGAGAACACAGATACGCAGTATTTT	CAISESRAENTDTQYF
TRBV6-5	TRBJ2-3	few	.	TGTGCCAGCAACCGGGGAGATACGCAGTATTTT	CASNRGDTQYF
TRBV6-2/TRBV6-3	TRBJ2-1	.	.	TGTGCCAGCAGTTACGTAAAAACCAATGAGCAGTTCTTC	CASSYVKTNEQFF
TRBV7-3	TRBJ2-7	few	.	TGTGCCAGCAGCCACGGGCCTTCCTACGAGCAGTACTTC	CASSHGPSYEQYF
TRBV20-1	TRBJ1-6	.	.	TGCAGTGCTAGAGATCTTCAGAGCTCCTATAATTCACCCCCCCACTTT	CSARDLQSSYNSPPHF